The next 6 T cell receptor beta chains were all read from a single sample in a study of shared clonotypes between healthy human individuals. CD45RO-negative CD8 cells positively selected for CCR7 made up the naive population, which excluded terminally differentiated effector memory CD45RA+ cells. Using immunoSEQ multiplex PCR, the repertoire was profiled, and TCRdb retains in-frame clones only, with some absent. This sample has over 2,000,000 clones; just over 90% occur once, and the top ten carry approximately 1.6%. The specimen sequenced was naive CD8+ T cells from PBMCs. Receptor source: a man between 18 and 29 years old in good health. Some clones in this sample may be carry-over from other donors' samples.

The chain recombines TRBV7-6 with TRBJ2-7; D unresolved. The CDR3 loop spans 13 amino acids. Germline V gene sequence: CDR1 SGHVS, CDR2 FNYEAQ. The V and J ends lost 1 base and 1 base respectively, with 5 bases between them. CDR3 protein: CASSLDPSYEQYF. CDR3 nucleotides: TGTGCCAGCAGCTTAGATCCGTCCTACGAGCAGTACTTC.

This chain joins TRBV9 and TRBJ2-3, with D possibly matching TRBD2 (5 bases). The CDR3 totals 17 residues. V was cut by 4 bases and J by 0 bases, with 18 bases left in between. Germline assignment: CDR1 SGDLS and CDR2 YYNGEE. The CDR3 DNA sequence: TGTGCCAGCAGCAAGTGGCTAGCAGTCACTAGCACAGATACGCAGTATTTT. This sequence encodes CASSKWLAVTSTDTQYF.

The chain carries TRBV29-1 and TRBJ1-2, with a weak D call TRBD1 (5 bases). Looked up from germline, CDR1 is SQVTM and CDR2 is ANQGSEA. The ends were cut back, 0 bases at V and 2 bases at J, with 7 bases in the middle. This CDR3 spans 13 amino acids. This chain's CDR3 is CSVEEGENYGYTF. The CDR3 DNA reads as TGCAGCGTTGAAGAGGGGGAGAACTATGGCTACACCTTC.

This chain uses TRBV7-9 with TRBJ2-7, with D perhaps matching TRBD2 (6 bases). V lost 5 bases and J lost 5, with 16 bases in between. The CDR3 sequence is 14 residues long. The germline V gene has CDR1 SEHNR and CDR2 FQNEAQ (reference sequence). The CDR3 spells CASSTRGGGDEQYF. The CDR3 DNA is TGTGCCAGCAGCACCCGGGGAGGTGGCGACGAGCAGTACTTC.

The rearrangement joins TRBV14 to TRBJ2-1; 9 nucleotides agree with TRBD1. This CDR3 has 15 amino acids. V lost 4 bases and J lost 4; bases outside the gene matches: 5. CDR1 is SGHDN, CDR2 FVKESK, per germline. The CDR3 sequence is CASSPRDRAYNEQFF. In DNA form, the CDR3 reads TGTGCCAGCAGCCCCCGGGACAGGGCTTACAATGAGCAGTTCTTC.

The V gene is TRBV6-1, the J gene TRBJ2-7, with D possibly TRBD2 on 5 matching bases. Deletions cut 7 bases from V and 3 bases from J, with 19 bases between. The CDR3 is 15 residues long. Looked up from germline, CDR1 is MNHNS and CDR2 is SASEGT. The DNA for the CDR3 is TGTGCCAGCACCGAAAACCTAGGACTGGGCTACGAGCAGTACTTC. This sequence encodes CASTENLGLGYEQYF.